Listed below are T cell receptor beta chains from one sample, sequenced in a study of blood T cell repertoires in COVID-19. Produced via immunoSEQ multiplex PCR; TCRdb's table is partial and in-frame only. The sample contains roughly 390,000 clones, about 90% of which appear only once. What was sequenced was peripheral blood. The receptors here all came from a woman aged 30 to 39 with COVID-19, enrolled during active disease. Each CDR3 is given with its conserved first and last residue. D genes are given only for firm matches. For some rows the clone size is stated as once, few or many, or as a class when expanded; others skip it.

-	TRBV5-4	-	TRBJ1-1	CASSLDTGRTGTEAFF	TGTGCCAGCAGCTTGGATACAGGGCGAACGGGCACTGAAGCTTTCTTT
-	TRBV3-1/TRBV3-2	-	TRBJ2-1	CASSQFVASLYNEQFF	TGTGCCAGCAGCCAATTCGTGGCTAGCCTGTACAATGAGCAGTTCTTC
-	TRBV4-3	-	TRBJ2-7	CASSQDGQGSYEQYF	TGCGCCAGCAGCCAAGACGGTCAGGGGAGCTACGAGCAGTACTTC
TRBD1	TRBV5-1	-	TRBJ2-7	CASRVAGTGFPEQYF	TGCGCCAGCAGGGTTGCCGGGACAGGGTTTCCCGAGCAGTACTTC
TRBD1	TRBV6-5	-	TRBJ2-7	CASRGTGDNEQYF	TGTGCCAGCAGGGGGACAGGGGACAACGAGCAGTACTTC
-	TRBV6-6	-	TRBJ1-4	CASSLGEEKLFF	TGTGCCAGCAGCCTCGGAGAGGAAAAACTGTTTTTT
TRBD2	TRBV2	few	TRBJ2-3	CALAGPTTDTQYF	TGTGCCCTAGCGGGGCCAACCACAGATACGCAGTATTTT
TRBD2	TRBV7-9	-	TRBJ2-3	CASSSPQREYTDTQYF	TGTGCCAGCAGCTCGCCCCAGCGGGAGTATACAGATACGCAGTATTTT
-	TRBV5-6	-	TRBJ1-4	CASSFGRTAEKLFF	TGTGCCAGCAGCTTCGGACGGACAGCTGAAAAACTGTTTTTT
-	TRBV28	-	TRBJ1-3	CASSYLGGAGNTIYF	TGTGCCAGCAGTTACCTTGGGGGCGCTGGAAACACCATATATTTT
-	TRBV20-1	-	TRBJ2-7	CSATSDRIRYF	TGCAGTGCTACCTCCGACAGAATCAGGTACTTC
-	TRBV7-2	-	TRBJ2-7	CASSPPSSASYEQYF	TGTGCCAGCAGCCCGCCATCGAGCGCGTCCTACGAGCAGTACTTC
-	TRBV5-1	once	TRBJ1-2	CASSYPGGNYGYTF	TGCGCCAGCAGCTATCCGGGAGGGAACTATGGCTACACCTTC
-	TRBV7-3	-	TRBJ2-3	CASSQKNTDTQYF	TGTGCCAGCAGCCAAAAAAACACAGATACGCAGTATTTT
TRBD1	TRBV30	-	TRBJ2-7	CALAVGPGTVYEQYF	TGTGCCTTGGCGGTGGGCCCCGGGACAGTCTACGAGCAGTACTTC
TRBD2	TRBV19	-	TRBJ2-3	CASSTSGSRTDTQYF	TGTGCCAGTAGTACGAGCGGGAGTAGGACAGATACGCAGTATTTT
-	TRBV29-1	-	TRBJ2-7	CSVLRGFSYEQYF	TGCAGCGTCCTCCGAGGTTTCTCCTACGAGCAGTACTTC
TRBD2	TRBV5-1	-	TRBJ2-1	CASGPSGSNNEQFF	TGCGCCAGCGGACCTAGCGGGAGTAATAATGAGCAGTTCTTC
-	TRBV5-6	-	TRBJ2-3	CASSFSGPSTDTQYF	TGTGCCAGCAGCTTTTCAGGTCCTAGCACAGATACGCAGTATTTT
-	TRBV5-1	-	TRBJ1-1	CASSPLEGRTEAFF	TGCGCCAGCAGCCCCCTAGAAGGGAGGACTGAAGCTTTCTTT
-	TRBV27	-	TRBJ1-5	CASSRTGGKPQHF	TGTGCCAGCAGTCGGACGGGGGGAAAACCCCAGCATTTT
-	TRBV5-1	-	TRBJ2-5	CASSPNGARETQYF	TGCGCCAGCAGCCCAAATGGGGCACGAGAGACCCAGTACTTC